This TCR beta chain comes out of a study of T cell repertoires in cytomegalovirus infection. The overall study: Public TCR beta signatures provided an indication of both CMV infection and a matching HLA type. Overall study findings and caveats: The cumulative frequency of public TCR beta families identified carriers of CMV plus the relevant HLA. HLA-C-restricted CMV-specific TCR beta clonotypes were dominant in the ex vivo response.

This clonotype was observed many times. The antigen is not known. Germline CDR1 reads ENHRY; CDR2 reads SYGVKD. The V end was cut by 0 bases, the J end by 5 bases, with 11 bases between. The CDR3 consists of 16 residues. Each CDR3 protein gets one entry after TCRdb re-called the reads with MiXCR. This table holds roughly 500,000 distinct CDR3 sequences, about 11% found once. Sequenced input: PBMCs. The TCR was taken from a human donor in good health (CMV status not recorded). Some clones in this sample may be carry-over from other donors' samples. The chain is built from TRBV10-3 and TRBJ1-6; D is unresolved. CDR3 loop: CAISESGLRNNSPLHF. In DNA form, the CDR3 reads TGTGCCATCAGTGAGTCCGGGCTTCGGAATAATTCACCCCTCCACTTT.